The clone carrying this TCR beta chain was seen ten or more times. The antigen is unknown. This record comes from a study of spatial heterogeneity in lung cancer. Whole-study results and caveats: Counts that tracked tumor mutation counts were those of expanded intratumoral alpha and beta TCRs. Coverage of tumor T cells, by estimate, reached roughly 7% for alpha chains and 13% for beta chains.

The germline gives CDR1 MDHEN, CDR2 SYDVKM. The V and J ends lost 8 bases and 3 bases respectively, with 8 bases between them. The CDR3 runs 12 residues. Time point: sample taken at primary tumor resection. Whole RNA from tumor, nontumor lung or frozen PBMC was sequenced unsorted. TCRdb fed the 5' RACE reads into MiXCR, producing one record per CDR3 protein. The repertoire holds several thousand distinct CDR3 sequences, with roughly 6% as singletons. This TCR came from a male donor with early-stage non-small cell lung cancer. The chain joins TRBV28 to TRBJ1-5, with TRBD1 as a possible D gene (5 bases). Specimen: lung tumor tissue, collected at surgery. CDR3 sequence reads: CASQGPNQPQHF. The CDR3 coding sequence is TGTGCCAGCCAGGGACCCAATCAGCCCCAGCATTTT.